This is a list of T cell receptor beta chains from one sample in a study of CD8+ T cells in alopecia areata. Sequenced by immunoSEQ multiplex PCR; TCRdb stores in-frame clones only, minus some. The table has 150,000 to 200,000 clones, over 55% seen once. The material was CD4+ T cells sorted from blood, obtained at week 24, from a patient treated with tofacitinib. These receptors were obtained from a human donor with alopecia areata. Both conserved end residues are part of each CDR3. Each record gives: clone size, V gene, J gene, D gene, CDR3 length, CDR3 DNA, CDR3 protein. A D gene is named only where the DNA matches it firmly. A row's size may be missing; if present it is once, few, many or a size class.

NA	TRBV7-2	TRBJ2-3	NA	13	TGTGCCAGCAGCTTAACCTGGGAAGATACGCAGTATTTT	CASSLTWEDTQYF
NA	TRBV4-3	TRBJ2-6	NA	16	TGCGCCAGCAGTCTCACTGGCGGCTCTGGGGCCAACGTCCTGACTTTC	CASSLTGGSGANVLTF
NA	TRBV7-2	TRBJ1-2	NA	16	TGTGCCAGCAGCTACCCGACAAGCGGTGCTAACTATGGCTACACCTTC	CASSYPTSGANYGYTF
once	TRBV4-3	TRBJ2-7	NA	14	TGCGCCAGCAGCCAAGAGGGACGGGGGCACGAGCAGTACTTC	CASSQEGRGHEQYF
once	TRBV6-5	TRBJ2-2	NA	14	TGTGCCAGCAGTTCATCGGGTGTCACCGGGGAGCTGTTTTTT	CASSSSGVTGELFF
few	TRBV10-3	TRBJ2-7	NA	13	TGTGCCATCAGTGTTGGTAGCTTGGGCGAGCAGTACTTC	CAISVGSLGEQYF
few	TRBV5-1	TRBJ2-7	NA	15	TGCGCCAGCAGCCGACAGGCCAGCACTACTACCGAGCAGTACTTC	CASSRQASTTTEQYF
few	TRBV29-1	TRBJ2-5	NA	12	TGCAGCGTTGGTTTGCTCAGAGAGACCCAGTACTTC	CSVGLLRETQYF
NA	TRBV29-1	TRBJ1-3	NA	13	TGCAGCGTTGAAGGAGTTTCTGGAAACACCATATATTTT	CSVEGVSGNTIYF
NA	TRBV2	TRBJ2-1	NA	13	TGTGCCAGCAGTGAAGATCAGCTAACTGAGCAGTTCTTC	CASSEDQLTEQFF
NA	TRBV5-1	TRBJ1-1	NA	12	TGCGCCAGCAGTTCCGGGACACTCGAAGCTTTCTTT	CASSSGTLEAFF
few	TRBV29-1	TRBJ1-5	NA	13	TGCAGCGCCAGGGAGGCAGGGGATCAGCCCCAGCATTTT	CSAREAGDQPQHF
NA	TRBV29-1	TRBJ1-1	TRBD1	15	TGCAGCGTGAACAGGGGGCTAAAATCTAACACTGAAGCTTTCTTT	CSVNRGLKSNTEAFF
NA	TRBV4-1	TRBJ1-5	TRBD1	17	TGCGCCAGCAGCCAAGAGTCAGGGGGCGATCTTAATCAGCCCCAGCATTTT	CASSQESGGDLNQPQHF
few	TRBV4-3	TRBJ2-3	TRBD2	15	TGCGCCAGCAGCCCGACTAGCGGGGAGACAGATACGCAGTATTTT	CASSPTSGETDTQYF
few	TRBV29-1	TRBJ2-7	TRBD1	11	TGCAGCGTCTCATCGACAGGGGGTGTAATTTTC	CSVSSTGGVIF
NA	TRBV2	TRBJ1-5	NA	13	TGTGCCAGCGTTGGACAGACAAATCAGCCCCAGCATTTT	CASVGQTNQPQHF
NA	TRBV11-2	TRBJ2-7	NA	14	TGTGCCAGCAGCTTAGAAGGGGCTTCCTACGAGCAGTACTTC	CASSLEGASYEQYF
NA	TRBV20-1	TRBJ2-1	NA	11	TGCAGTGCTAGAAAATCCAATGAGCAGTTCTTC	CSARKSNEQFF
NA	TRBV30	TRBJ2-3	NA	13	TGTGCCTGGAGCCGACTTCACACAGATACGCAGTATTTT	CAWSRLHTDTQYF
many	TRBV5-6	TRBJ2-3	NA	16	TGTGCCAGCAGCTTGAGGAGGGGATCATTTTCGGATACGCAGTATTTT	CASSLRRGSFSDTQYF
NA	TRBV5-5	TRBJ1-2	NA	14	TGTGCCAGCAGTTTGGGGGGTTTTACGGATGGCTACACCTTC	CASSLGGFTDGYTF
NA	TRBV30	TRBJ1-6	TRBD1	14	TGTGCCTGGAGGGAGGGACAGTCAGGCTCACCCCTCCACTTT	CAWREGQSGSPLHF
few	TRBV29-1	TRBJ1-2	NA	14	TGCAGCGTTATGTCAGGGATAAACCACTATGGCTACACCTTC	CSVMSGINHYGYTF
NA	TRBV6-5	TRBJ2-7	TRBD2	13	TGTGCCAGTGGGACTAGCCGAATGACCGAGCAGTACTTC	CASGTSRMTEQYF
NA	TRBV18	TRBJ1-5	TRBD1	16	TGTGCCAGCTCAGCAGGGACAGCTTTAACGGGCCAGCCCCAGCATTTT	CASSAGTALTGQPQHF
NA	TRBV30	TRBJ1-1	TRBD1	14	TGTGCCTGGAGTGTCTTCTCAGGGGGGACTGAAGCTTTCTTT	CAWSVFSGGTEAFF
NA	TRBV18	TRBJ2-7	TRBD1	13	TGTGCCAGCTCAGGGGACAGGGGCTACGAGCAGTACTTC	CASSGDRGYEQYF
NA	TRBV30	TRBJ1-5	TRBD1	15	TGTGCCTGGAGTACGGGACAGGGAGATAATCAGCCCCAGCATTTT	CAWSTGQGDNQPQHF
NA	TRBV30	TRBJ2-7	TRBD1	13	TGTGCCTGGAGTAGGACAGGAGGTTACGAGCAGTACTTC	CAWSRTGGYEQYF
NA	TRBV7-7	TRBJ2-2	NA	12	TGTGCCATTCGAATGGTGGGCGGGGAGCTGTTTTTT	CAIRMVGGELFF
NA	TRBV5-6	TRBJ1-5	NA	16	TGTGCCAGCAGCTCAACACGGAACCAGGGATATCAGCCCCAGCATTTT	CASSSTRNQGYQPQHF
few	TRBV7-8	TRBJ2-3	TRBD2	13	TGTGCCAGCAGTGGGGGGGGCACAGATACGCAGTATTTT	CASSGGGTDTQYF
NA	TRBV2	TRBJ1-2	NA	12	TGTGCCAGCAGTCCTAATAACTATGGCTACACCTTC	CASSPNNYGYTF
NA	TRBV5-1	TRBJ2-5	TRBD1	13	TGCGCCAGCAGCTCACAGGGGGGCGAGACCCAGTACTTC	CASSSQGGETQYF
once	TRBV29-1	TRBJ1-1	NA	12	TGCAGCGTTGAAAGAGCAAACACTGAAGCTTTCTTT	CSVERANTEAFF
NA	TRBV2	TRBJ1-5	TRBD1	14	TGTGCCAGCAGACCGGGACAGTTCAATCAGCCCCAGCATTTT	CASRPGQFNQPQHF
NA	TRBV4-3	TRBJ2-1	NA	15	TGCGCCAGCAGCCAAGATCAAGGGACATGGAATGAGCAGTTCTTC	CASSQDQGTWNEQFF
NA	TRBV19	TRBJ2-5	NA	13	TGTGCCAGTAGTGGAGGGATTTCAGAGACCCAGTACTTC	CASSGGISETQYF
NA	TRBV2	TRBJ2-7	NA	14	TGTGCCAGCTCCCTTGAGGGTGCGGCCTACGAGCAGTACTTC	CASSLEGAAYEQYF
NA	TRBV4-3	TRBJ1-1	NA	16	TGCGCCAGCAGCCAAGATGGTTCAGCCATGAACACTGAAGCTTTCTTT	CASSQDGSAMNTEAFF
NA	TRBV27	TRBJ1-5	NA	17	TGTGCCAGCAGTCCCCGAGCAACAGGCGTCAACAATCAGCCCCAGCATTTT	CASSPRATGVNNQPQHF
few	TRBV7-9	TRBJ2-1	NA	15	TGTGCCAGCAGGGCTCGAAAAGGAATCTACAATGAGCAGTTCTTC	CASRARKGIYNEQFF
NA	TRBV29-1	TRBJ1-1	NA	13	TGCAGCGTTGAAGCGGCGAAGAACACTGAAGCTTTCTTT	CSVEAAKNTEAFF
few	TRBV20-1	TRBJ2-7	NA	11	TGCAGTGCTAGCTACAGCTACGAGCAGTACTTC	CSASYSYEQYF